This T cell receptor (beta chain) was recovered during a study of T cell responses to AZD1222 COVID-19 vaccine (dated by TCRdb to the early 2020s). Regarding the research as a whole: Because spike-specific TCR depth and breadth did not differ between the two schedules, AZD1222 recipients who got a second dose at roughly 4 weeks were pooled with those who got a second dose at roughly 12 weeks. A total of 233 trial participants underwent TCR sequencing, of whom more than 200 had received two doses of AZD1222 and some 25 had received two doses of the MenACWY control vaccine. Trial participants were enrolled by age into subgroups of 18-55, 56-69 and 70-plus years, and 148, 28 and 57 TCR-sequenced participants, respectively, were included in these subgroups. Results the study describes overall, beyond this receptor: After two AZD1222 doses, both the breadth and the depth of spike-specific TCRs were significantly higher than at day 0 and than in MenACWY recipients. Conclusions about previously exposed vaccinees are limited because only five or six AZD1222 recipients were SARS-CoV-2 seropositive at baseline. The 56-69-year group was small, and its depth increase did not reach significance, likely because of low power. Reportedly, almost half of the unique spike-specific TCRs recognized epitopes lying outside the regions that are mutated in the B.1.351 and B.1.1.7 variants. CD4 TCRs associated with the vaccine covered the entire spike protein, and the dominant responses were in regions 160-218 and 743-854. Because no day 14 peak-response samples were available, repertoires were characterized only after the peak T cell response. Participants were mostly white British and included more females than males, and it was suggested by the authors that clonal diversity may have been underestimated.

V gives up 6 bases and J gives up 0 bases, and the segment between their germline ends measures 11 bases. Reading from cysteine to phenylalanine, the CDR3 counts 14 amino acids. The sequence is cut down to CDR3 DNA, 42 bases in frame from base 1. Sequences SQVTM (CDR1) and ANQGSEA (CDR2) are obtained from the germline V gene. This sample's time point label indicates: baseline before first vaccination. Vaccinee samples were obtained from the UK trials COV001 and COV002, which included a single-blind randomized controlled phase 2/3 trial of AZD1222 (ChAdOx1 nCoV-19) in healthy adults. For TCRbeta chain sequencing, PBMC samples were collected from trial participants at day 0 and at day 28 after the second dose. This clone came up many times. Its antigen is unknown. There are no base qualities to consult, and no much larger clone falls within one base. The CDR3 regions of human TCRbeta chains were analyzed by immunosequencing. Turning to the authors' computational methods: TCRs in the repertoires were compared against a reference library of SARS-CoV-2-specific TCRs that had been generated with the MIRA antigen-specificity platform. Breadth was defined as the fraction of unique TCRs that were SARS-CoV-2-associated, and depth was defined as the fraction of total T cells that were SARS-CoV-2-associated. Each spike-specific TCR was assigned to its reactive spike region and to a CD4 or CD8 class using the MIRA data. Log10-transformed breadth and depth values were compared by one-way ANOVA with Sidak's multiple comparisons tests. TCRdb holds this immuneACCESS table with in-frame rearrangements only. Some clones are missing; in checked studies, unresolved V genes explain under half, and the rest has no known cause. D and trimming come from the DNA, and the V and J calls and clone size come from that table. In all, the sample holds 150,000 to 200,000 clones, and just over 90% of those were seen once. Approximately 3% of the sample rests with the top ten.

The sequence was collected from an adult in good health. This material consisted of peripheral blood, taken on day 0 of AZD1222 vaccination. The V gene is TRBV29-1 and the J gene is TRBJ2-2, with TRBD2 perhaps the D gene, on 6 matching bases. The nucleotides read TGCAGCGTCCCGGGACTCTCGAACACCGGGGAGCTGTTTTTT. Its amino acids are CSVPGLSNTGELFF.